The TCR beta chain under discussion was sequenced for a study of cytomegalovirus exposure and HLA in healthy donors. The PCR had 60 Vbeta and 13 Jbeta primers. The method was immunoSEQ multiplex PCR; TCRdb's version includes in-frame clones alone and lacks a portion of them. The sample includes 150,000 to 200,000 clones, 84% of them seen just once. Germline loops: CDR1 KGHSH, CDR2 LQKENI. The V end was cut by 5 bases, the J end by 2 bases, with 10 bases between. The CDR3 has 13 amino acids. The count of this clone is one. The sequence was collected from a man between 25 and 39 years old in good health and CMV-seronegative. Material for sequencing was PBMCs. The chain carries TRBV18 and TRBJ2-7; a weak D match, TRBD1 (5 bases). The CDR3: CASSYDSPYEQYF. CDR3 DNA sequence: TGTGCCAGCTCATACGACAGTCCCTACGAGCAGTACTTC.